The 31 T cell receptor beta chains in this list originate from one sample, sequenced in a study of regulatory and conventional T cells in RAG deficiency. Repertoires were generated with immunoSEQ multiplex PCR, while TCRdb's copy carries only in-frame clones and drops some. The sample consists of more than 35,000 clones, about 87% of them appearing once. Conventional CD4+ T cells were sorted from blood as CD25-low CD127-high cells. These data also formed part of another study, on regulatory T cells. That publication notes: The PCR used 52 TRBV and 13 TRBJ primers.

Sample: CD4+ effector T cells sorted from blood. These receptors came from a human donor in good health.

This chain links TRBV9 with TRBJ2-5, with D tentatively TRBD2 (6 bases). The tail of the sequence fits TRBJ2-7 better, so the J call may be wrong. The CDR3 runs to 14 residues. The germline gives CDR1 SGDLS, CDR2 YYNGEE. The CDR3 nucleotides are TGTGCCAGCAGCGTAGGTCTCGGGGGCTACGAGCAGTACTTC. Its translation: CASSVGLGGYEQYF.

This chain joins TRBV6-6 and TRBJ2-7, with 7 bases that match TRBD1. Per the germline V gene, CDR1 is MNHNY and CDR2 is SVGAGI (reference sequence). J lost 6 bases, V lost 5 bases, and 7 bases had no gene match. The CDR3 runs to 13 residues. CDR3 amino acids: CASSGPGQAEQYF. CDR3 coding DNA: TGTGCCAGCAGTGGCCCCGGACAGGCCGAGCAGTACTTC.

The J gene is TRBJ2-5, the V gene TRBV27; the D is unclear. The CDR3 sequence is 13 residues long. CDR1 and CDR2 (germline): MNHEY, SMNVEV (reference sequence). V shed 2 bases and J shed 5 bases, with 9 bases lying between them. CDR3 in DNA: TGTGCCAGCAGTTTAGGATTTATGGAGACCCAGTACTTC. Its protein product is CASSLGFMETQYF.

The rearrangement links TRBV28 to TRBJ1-5, with a possible D match to TRBD1 (5 bases). The CDR3 runs to 15 residues. Trimming took 5 bases from V and 2 from J, leaving 13 bases between them. Germline V lookup: CDR1 MDHEN, CDR2 SYDVKM. The chain's CDR3 is CASSPQGAGNQPQHF. CDR3 in DNA: TGTGCCAGCAGTCCTCAGGGCGCCGGCAATCAGCCCCAGCATTTT.

The chain is built from TRBV6-6 and TRBJ1-1, with D tentatively TRBD1 (5 bases). V was trimmed by 7 bases and J by 0 bases, leaving 15 bases between them. Germline V CDR1 and CDR2: MNHNY, SVGAGI (reference sequence). The CDR3 loop spans 15 amino acids. The CDR3 DNA follows: TGTGCCAGCACTTCAGGGAGTAGGGTGAACACTGAAGCTTTCTTT. It specifies CASTSGSRVNTEAFF.

The genes are TRBV7-9 and TRBJ2-2, with TRBD1 matching over 11 bases. Germline CDR1 is SEHNR and CDR2 is FQNEAQ (reference sequence). J gave up 6 bases and V 4 bases, and 13 bases lay outside the gene matches. The CDR3 is made up of 18 amino acids. The CDR3 coding sequence is TGTGCCAGCAGCTATCGGACAGGGGGCAGCGAGTACGCCGGGGAGCTGTTTTTT. It is translated as CASSYRTGGSEYAGELFF.

This sequence joins TRBV2 and TRBJ2-1; 11 nucleotides agree with TRBD2. The V segment lost 5 bases and the J segment 4 bases; nucleotides outside the gene matches: 4. CDR3 size: 15 residues. The germline V gene encodes CDR1 SNHLY and CDR2 FYNNEI. The CDR3 loop reads CASSPTSGGYNEQFF. The CDR3 DNA reads TGTGCCAGCAGTCCTACTAGCGGGGGTTACAATGAGCAGTTCTTC.

The rearrangement uses TRBV27 and TRBJ1-1; 8 bases map to TRBD1. V dropped 5 bases and J dropped 3; count of bases not matched to a gene: 8. Looked up from germline, CDR1 is MNHEY and CDR2 is SMNVEV (reference sequence). CDR3 length: 15 amino acids. The CDR3 is CASSPRTGTYTEAFF. The DNA of the CDR3 is TGTGCCAGCAGTCCGCGGACAGGGACGTACACTGAAGCTTTCTTT.

J is TRBJ1-2 and V is TRBV6-6, with no clear D. Germline V gene lookup returns CDR1 MNHNY and CDR2 SVGAGI (reference sequence). The CDR3 is 15 amino acids. Between the trimmed V and J ends, which lost 0 bases and 4 bases, there was a span of 12 bases. Written as DNA, the CDR3 is TGTGCCAGCAGTTACTCCCAGTTCACTGGCTATGGCTACACCTTC. Its translation: CASSYSQFTGYGYTF.

The chain links TRBV19 to TRBJ2-5; D is possibly TRBD1 or TRBD2 (5 bases each). This CDR3 has 13 residues. Germline V gives CDR1 LNHDA, CDR2 SQIVND (reference sequence). Trimming cost V 3 bases and J 4 bases, with 9 bases left between them. DNA of the CDR3: TGTGCCAGTAGTATGGGGGTCCGAGAGACCCAGTACTTC. Protein product: CASSMGVRETQYF.

This sequence joins TRBV6-1 and TRBJ1-5, with 10 bases matching TRBD1. The CDR3 has 18 amino acids. Germline assignment: CDR1 MNHNS and CDR2 SASEGT. The V segment lost 4 bases and the J segment 8 bases; nucleotides outside the gene matches: 17. This CDR3 reads CASSAGTRQGAGRKPQHF. In DNA, the CDR3 is TGTGCCAGCAGTGCAGGGACCCGACAGGGGGCGGGAAGGAAGCCCCAGCATTTT.

J is TRBJ1-2 and V is TRBV5-4; D might be TRBD1 (5 bases). Trimming took 0 bases from V and 6 from J, leaving 12 bases between them. The CDR3 spans 14 residues. Germline loops: CDR1 SGHNT, CDR2 YYREEE (reference sequence). This CDR3 is CASSLAMGPHGYTF. As DNA, the CDR3 is TGTGCCAGCAGCTTGGCCATGGGGCCCCATGGCTACACCTTC.

The gene calls are TRBV7-9 and TRBJ2-5, with 8 bases aligning to TRBD2. In germline, CDR1 is SEHNR, CDR2 FQNEAQ (reference sequence). V dropped 6 bases and J dropped 2; count of bases not matched to a gene: 5. This CDR3 has 14 residues. DNA for the CDR3: TGTGCCAGCAGTTTTAGCGGGGCTCAAGAGACCCAGTACTTC. Translation gives CASSFSGAQETQYF.

This clone was found a few times. For the CDR3, the DNA is TGTGCCAGCAGCTTAGGGGGACAGCTCCTATACAATGAGCAGTTCTTC. It translates to CASSLGGQLLYNEQFF. This chain connects TRBV11-2 to TRBJ2-1; 7 bases line up with TRBD1. Germline-derived CDR1 and CDR2 are SGHAT and FQNNGV. V lost 1 base and J lost 4; bases outside the gene matches: 7. The length of the CDR3 is 16 residues.

This chain links TRBV11-3 with TRBJ2-5, with D perhaps matching TRBD1 (5 bases). The germline gives CDR1 SGHNT, CDR2 YENEEA. This CDR3 comprises 17 residues. V was cut by 1 base and J by 5 bases, with 20 bases left in between. The CDR3 nucleotides read TGTGCCAGCAGCTTAGGACTCGTGATAGGGGAAGGGGAGACCCAGTACTTC. Protein: CASSLGLVIGEGETQYF.

V and J are TRBV11-3 and TRBJ2-7; 9 positions match TRBD2. V was pared by 5 bases and J by 3 bases, with 2 bases of the junction left unmatched. Germline assignment: CDR1 SGHNT and CDR2 YENEEA. This CDR3 has 13 amino acids. CDR3 nucleotide sequence: TGTGCCAGCAGCATTAGCGGGAGCTACGAGCAGTACTTC. This encodes CASSISGSYEQYF.

The V call is TRBV27, the J call TRBJ1-1; possible D gene TRBD1, 5 bases. CDR3 size: 17 residues. CDR1 and CDR2 from the germline V gene are MNHEY and SMNVEV (reference sequence). V was pared by 4 bases and J by 1 base, with 19 bases between. Here the CDR3 reads CASSSRLRTIGNTEAFF. CDR3 nucleotides: TGTGCCAGCAGTTCCCGGTTACGGACAATTGGGAACACTGAAGCTTTCTTT.

J is TRBJ1-2 and V is TRBV27; unclear D gene. The V end was cut by 3 bases, the J end by 4 bases, with 9 bases between. The CDR3 is 13 residues long. Per the germline V gene, CDR1 is MNHEY and CDR2 is SMNVEV (reference sequence). The CDR3 sequence is CASSFGQLYGYTF. In DNA form, the CDR3 reads TGTGCCAGCAGTTTCGGCCAGCTCTATGGCTACACCTTC.

The V gene is TRBV5-1, the J gene TRBJ1-2, with 9 bases matching TRBD1. The CDR3 extends over 14 amino acids. Germline CDR1 reads SGHRS; CDR2 reads YFSETQ. With 4 bases clipped from V and 2 bases from J, the junction kept 3 bases outside the gene matches. The CDR3 loop reads CASSTGQGNYGYTF. CDR3 DNA: TGCGCCAGCAGCACTGGACAGGGGAACTATGGCTACACCTTC. Drawing the rest from reference TRBV5-1 and TRBJ1-2, the complete variable domain is KAGVTQTPRYLIKTRGQQVTLSCSPISGHRSVSWYQQTPGQGLQFLFEYFSETQRNKGNFPGRFSGRQFSNSRSEMNVSTLELGDSALYLCASSTGQGNYGYTFGSGTRLTVV.

The chain has TRBV5-1 and TRBJ1-4; D call uncertain. The germline V gene has CDR1 SGHRS and CDR2 YFSETQ. Trimming stripped 3 bases from V and 2 bases from J, with 17 bases between. This CDR3 contains 17 residues. CDR3 DNA: TGCGCCAGCAGCTCTCGACCGTTAGCTCAGACTAATGAAAAACTGTTTTTT. Protein sequence: CASSSRPLAQTNEKLFF.

The gene calls are TRBV5-4 and TRBJ1-1, with a tentative D call TRBD1 (5 bases). Trimming took off 1 base at V and 2 bases at J, with 9 bases between the two ends. CDR1 SGHNT and CDR2 YYREEE come from the germline V gene (reference sequence). There are 14 residues in the CDR3. The CDR3 loop is CASSLTTANTEAFF. As DNA, the CDR3 is TGTGCCAGCAGCTTGACGACAGCCAACACTGAAGCTTTCTTT.

This clone was recorded a few times. The chain joins TRBV14 to TRBJ2-2, with TRBD2 matching over 10 bases. CDR3 length equals 16 residues. The germline V gene has CDR1 SGHDN and CDR2 FVKESK. After removal of 1 base from V and 4 bases from J, the junction contained 3 bases not matched to a gene. The CDR3 DNA reads as TGTGCCAGCAGCCAAGGACTAGCGGGTGGCACCGGGGAGCTGTTTTTT. Its translation: CASSQGLAGGTGELFF.

V usage is TRBV9 and J usage is TRBJ1-3; TRBD1 is a possible D gene (5 bases). In germline, CDR1 is SGDLS, CDR2 YYNGEE. The length of the CDR3 is 16 residues. The germline V and J ends were trimmed by 4 bases and 4 bases, with 18 bases remaining between them. The CDR3 region is CASSHPMPGSGNTIYF. CDR3 DNA: TGTGCCAGCAGCCATCCGATGCCAGGGTCCGGAAACACCATATATTTT.

The CDR3 spells CASWASGTYNEQFF. CDR3 nucleotides: TGTGCCAGCTGGGCTAGCGGAACCTACAATGAGCAGTTCTTC. The chain employs TRBV6-6 and TRBJ2-1; 7 bases fit TRBD2. V was clipped by 8 bases and J by 2 bases; unmatched bases: 6. The CDR3 runs to 14 residues. Germline loops: CDR1 MNHNY, CDR2 SVGAGI (reference sequence).

This clone was seen once. V and J are TRBV5-1 and TRBJ2-7; 7 bases match TRBD2. The germline CDR1 and CDR2 sequences are SGHRS and YFSETQ. This CDR3 contains 15 residues. After removal of 0 bases from V and 0 bases from J, the junction contained 3 bases not matched to a gene. CDR3 bases: TGCGCCAGCAGCTTGGGGGACTATAGCTCCTACGAGCAGTACTTC. It specifies CASSLGDYSSYEQYF.

This rearrangement joins TRBV6-4 to TRBJ2-2; 7 bases are a match to TRBD2. The CDR3 extends over 16 amino acids. J was trimmed by 7 bases and V by 0 bases; bases with no gene match: 8. Germline loops: CDR1 MRHNA, CDR2 SNTAGT. CDR3: CASSDSPGGRIGELFF. As DNA, the CDR3 is TGTGCCAGCAGTGACTCTCCGGGAGGTCGTATCGGGGAGCTGTTTTTT.

The rearrangement joins TRBV7-9 to TRBJ1-2; D gene unclear. Trimming left V 1 base short and J 2 bases short, with 11 bases between. The CDR3 is 15 amino acids. Germline CDR1 SEHNR, CDR2 FQNEAQ (reference sequence). The CDR3 region has the DNA TGTGCCAGCAGCTTAGAGTTCGAGGCGAACTATGGCTACACCTTC. Translating it yields CASSLEFEANYGYTF.

This clone is a singleton in its sample. The chain links TRBV18 to TRBJ2-2, with a possible D match to TRBD1 (5 bases). Germline V gene lookup returns CDR1 KGHSH and CDR2 LQKENI. V was clipped by 8 bases and J by 1 base, with 14 bases between them. The CDR3 length is 15 residues. The CDR3 protein is CASPPQGVNTGELFF. Written as DNA, the CDR3 is TGTGCCAGCCCCCCCCAGGGCGTGAACACCGGGGAGCTGTTTTTT. Full variable domain (outside the CDR3, taken from reference TRBV18 and TRBJ2-2): NAGVMQNPRHLVRRRGQEARLRCSPMKGHSHVYWYRQLPEEGLKFMVYLQKENIIDESGMPKERFSAEFPKEGPSILRIQQVVRGDSAAYFCASPPQGVNTGELFFGEGSRLTVL.

The DNA for the CDR3 is TGTGCCAGCAGCTTAGTGAGGGATGGAGGCTCTGGGGCCAACGTCCTGACTTTC. It is translated as CASSLVRDGGSGANVLTF. The chain carries TRBV5-6 and TRBJ2-6; perhaps TRBD2 as D (5 bases). The germline V gene has CDR1 SGHDT and CDR2 YYEEEE. V lost 2 bases and J 0 bases, leaving 15 bases between the germline ends. This CDR3 contains 18 residues.

The CDR3 nucleotides read TGTGCCATTAAACTAGCGGTTGAATACAATGAGCAGTTCTTC. Its protein is CAIKLAVEYNEQFF. The chain combines TRBV19 with TRBJ2-1, with TRBD2 matching over 8 bases. Germline V gene lookup returns CDR1 LNHDA and CDR2 SQIVND (reference sequence). This CDR3 region has 14 residues. The trim removed 10 bases at V and 4 bases at J, leaving 9 bases unmatched.

The chain employs TRBV7-6 and TRBJ2-6; D is perhaps TRBD2 (5 bases). The CDR3 contains 17 residues. The germline gives CDR1 SGHVS, CDR2 FNYEAQ. The V gene lost 5 bases and the J gene lost 0 bases, with 14 bases spanning the gap. The CDR3 spells CASSRILGSSGANVLTF. The CDR3 region has the DNA TGTGCCAGCAGCCGCATTCTGGGGAGCTCTGGGGCCAACGTCCTGACTTTC.